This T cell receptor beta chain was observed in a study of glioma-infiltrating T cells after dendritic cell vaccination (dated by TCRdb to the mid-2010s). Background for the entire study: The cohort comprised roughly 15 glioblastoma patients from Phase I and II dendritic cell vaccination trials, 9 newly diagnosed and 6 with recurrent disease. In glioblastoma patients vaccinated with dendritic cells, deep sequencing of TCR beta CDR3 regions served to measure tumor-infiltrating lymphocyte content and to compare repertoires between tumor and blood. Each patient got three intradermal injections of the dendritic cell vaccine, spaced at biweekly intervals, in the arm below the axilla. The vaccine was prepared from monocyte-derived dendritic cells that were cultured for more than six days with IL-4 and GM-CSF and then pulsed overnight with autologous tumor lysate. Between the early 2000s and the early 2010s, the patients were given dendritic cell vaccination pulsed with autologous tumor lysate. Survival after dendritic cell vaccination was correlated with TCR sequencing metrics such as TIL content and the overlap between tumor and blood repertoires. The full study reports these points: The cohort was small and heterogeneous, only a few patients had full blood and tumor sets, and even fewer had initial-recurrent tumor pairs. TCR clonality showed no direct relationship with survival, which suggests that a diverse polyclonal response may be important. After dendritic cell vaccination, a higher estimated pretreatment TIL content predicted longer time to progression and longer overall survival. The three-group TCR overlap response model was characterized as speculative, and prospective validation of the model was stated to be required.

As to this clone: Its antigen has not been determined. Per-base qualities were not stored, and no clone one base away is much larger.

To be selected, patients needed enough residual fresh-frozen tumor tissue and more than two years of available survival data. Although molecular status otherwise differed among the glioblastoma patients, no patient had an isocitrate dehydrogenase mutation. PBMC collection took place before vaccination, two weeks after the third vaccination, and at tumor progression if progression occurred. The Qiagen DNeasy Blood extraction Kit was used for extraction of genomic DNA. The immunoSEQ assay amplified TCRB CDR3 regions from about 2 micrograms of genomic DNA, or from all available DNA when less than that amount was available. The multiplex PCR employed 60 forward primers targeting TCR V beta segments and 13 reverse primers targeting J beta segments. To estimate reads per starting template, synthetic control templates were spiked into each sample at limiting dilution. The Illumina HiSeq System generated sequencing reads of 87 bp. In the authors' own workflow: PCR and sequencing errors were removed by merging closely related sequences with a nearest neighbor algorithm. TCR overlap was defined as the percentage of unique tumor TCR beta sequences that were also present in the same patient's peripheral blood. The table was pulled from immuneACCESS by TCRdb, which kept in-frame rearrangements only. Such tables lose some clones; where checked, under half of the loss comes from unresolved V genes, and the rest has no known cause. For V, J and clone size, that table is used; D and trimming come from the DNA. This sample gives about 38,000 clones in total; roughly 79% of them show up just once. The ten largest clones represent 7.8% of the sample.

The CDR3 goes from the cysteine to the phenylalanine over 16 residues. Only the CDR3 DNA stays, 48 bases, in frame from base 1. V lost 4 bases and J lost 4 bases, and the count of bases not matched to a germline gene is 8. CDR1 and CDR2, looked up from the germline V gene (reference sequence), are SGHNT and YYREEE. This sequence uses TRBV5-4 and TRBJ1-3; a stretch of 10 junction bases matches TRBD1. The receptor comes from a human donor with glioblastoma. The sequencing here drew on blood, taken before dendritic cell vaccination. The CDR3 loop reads CASSTTGTGVGNTIYF. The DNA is TGTGCCAGCAGCACTACCGGGACAGGGGTCGGAAACACCATATATTTT.